This record concerns one TCR beta chain sequence. The entry originates in a study of blood T cell repertoires in COVID-19. TCRdb's copy holds only in-frame clones and misses some; the assay was immunoSEQ multiplex PCR. The profile shows over 200,000 clones, about 88% of them singletons. The CDR3 is made up of 15 amino acids. The germline gives CDR1 SGHTA, CDR2 FQGTGA. The V and J ends lost 5 bases and 6 bases, in that order; junction bases with no gene match: 5. This TCR derives from a man aged 40-55 years with active or convalescent COVID-19. Sequencing was done on a sample of peripheral blood. The V and J genes are TRBV7-3 and TRBJ2-1, with 12 bases fitting TRBD2. The CDR3 coding sequence is TGTGCCAGCAGCCCTACTAGCGGGAGGCTCAATGAGCAGTTCTTC. Translating it yields CASSPTSGRLNEQFF.